Included here is one T cell receptor beta chain sequence, with context. This clonotype was seen repeatedly, ten times or more. The clone's antigen remains unknown. One junction end does not reproduce the germline sequence, and a read error may be involved. The sample is drawn from a study of post-analysis software for immune sequencing data (dated by TCRdb to about 2015). Concerning the study at large: Relapsing-remitting, secondary progressive and progressive-relapsing multiple sclerosis were recorded as disease courses, and subtype annotation was lacking for some patients. The patient repertoires were set against under 13 previously published healthy control repertoires from donors whose ages ranged from about 6 to 25 years. A subset of samples was prepared in parallel using single-end sample barcoding, then pooled and co-amplified after Illumina adapter ligation. What the authors observed across the whole study: Direct clustering with F measure revealed strong co-clustering of samples prepared in the same batch, which led to a batch-effect correction. Significantly lower normalized Chao1 diversity was found in multiple sclerosis patients than in controls, suggesting substantial peripheral T-cell clonal expansion. The control group was slightly older than the multiple sclerosis patient group. Significantly higher frequencies in patients than in controls were found for five or six TRBV segments, including TRBV5-6, TRBV5-1 and TRBV20-1.

The cysteine opens and the phenylalanine closes a CDR3 of 13 amino acids. Only the CDR3 portion is preserved as DNA: 39 bases, with reading frame beginning at the first base. The receptor library was made with PCR. Sequencer: Illumina HiSeq 2500. Unique molecular identifiers were incorporated into TCR beta cDNA libraries to reduce PCR and sequencing biases. About 500,000 cDNA molecules were obtained for every 1 to 10 million input T cells, so each molecule roughly corresponded to one T cell. The same protocol used for the earlier healthy control dataset was applied to prepare and sequence the patient libraries. Within a given batch, samples were prepared together, multiplexed and sequenced on the same HiSeq lane. As for how the authors treated the data: MIGEC handled the raw barcoded reads, throwing out single-read molecular identifier groups before consensus assembly and CDR3 extraction. VDJtools was used for post-analysis of the clonotype tables, and diversity was normalized by down-sampling every dataset to the size of the smallest sample. Repertoire overlap clustering matched CDR3 amino acid but not nucleotide sequences to correct batch-related cross-sample contamination. TCRdb reran the public reads through fastp at Q25 and MiXCR, keeping productive beta chains. When rows share a CDR3 protein, they turn into one entry using the most common DNA and genes. These V and J calls originate from TCRdb's pipeline instead of the authors' own analysis. For this sample the table gives 350,000 to 450,000 distinct CDR3 sequences, of which approximately 42% were detected only once. The ten largest clonotypes hold less than 10% of the sample.

To demonstrate the VDJtools post-analysis software, TCR beta repertoires were profiled from the peripheral blood of more than ten young patients with multiple sclerosis. The patients with multiple sclerosis were children and adolescents between roughly 6 and 15 years of age. This TCR derives from a girl aged 2 to 10 with multiple sclerosis. The sequencing input was blood. The chain is made from TRBV12-3 or TRBV12-4 and TRBJ1-1; a stretch of 7 junction bases matches TRBD1. The CDR3 sequence is CASSRTGNTEAFF. The nucleotide sequence is given as TGCGCCAGCAGCCGGACAGGGAACACTGAAGCTTTCTTT.